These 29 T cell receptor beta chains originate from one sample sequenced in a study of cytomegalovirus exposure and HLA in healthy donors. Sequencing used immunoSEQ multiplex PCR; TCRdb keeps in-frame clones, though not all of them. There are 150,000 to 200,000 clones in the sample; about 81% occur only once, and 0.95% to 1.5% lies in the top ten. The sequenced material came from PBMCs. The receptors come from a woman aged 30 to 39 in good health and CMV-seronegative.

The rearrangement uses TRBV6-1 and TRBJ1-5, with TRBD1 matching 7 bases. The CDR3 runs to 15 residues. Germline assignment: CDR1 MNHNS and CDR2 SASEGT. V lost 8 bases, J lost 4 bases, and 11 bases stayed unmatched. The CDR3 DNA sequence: TGTGCCAGCTGGTTACAGACAGGGAAGAATCAGCCCCAGCATTTT. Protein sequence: CASWLQTGKNQPQHF.

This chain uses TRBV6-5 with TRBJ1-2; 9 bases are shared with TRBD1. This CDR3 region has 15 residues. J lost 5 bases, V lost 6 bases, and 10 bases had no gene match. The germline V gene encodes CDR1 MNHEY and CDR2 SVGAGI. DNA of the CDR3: TGTGCCAGCAGGCTCTCCGGGACAGGGCTATATGGCTACACCTTC. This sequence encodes CASRLSGTGLYGYTF.

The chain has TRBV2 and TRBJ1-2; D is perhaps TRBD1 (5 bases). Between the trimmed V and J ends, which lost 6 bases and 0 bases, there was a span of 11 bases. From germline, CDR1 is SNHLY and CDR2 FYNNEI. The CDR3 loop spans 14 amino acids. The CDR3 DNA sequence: TGTGCCAGCAGGGCAGACAGTTCTAACTATGGCTACACCTTC. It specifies CASRADSSNYGYTF.

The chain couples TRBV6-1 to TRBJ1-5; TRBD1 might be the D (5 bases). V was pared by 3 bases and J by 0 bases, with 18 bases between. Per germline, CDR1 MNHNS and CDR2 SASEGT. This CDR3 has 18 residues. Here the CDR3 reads CASSETWGPPYSNQPQHF. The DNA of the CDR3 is TGTGCCAGCAGTGAGACATGGGGCCCGCCTTATAGCAATCAGCCCCAGCATTTT.

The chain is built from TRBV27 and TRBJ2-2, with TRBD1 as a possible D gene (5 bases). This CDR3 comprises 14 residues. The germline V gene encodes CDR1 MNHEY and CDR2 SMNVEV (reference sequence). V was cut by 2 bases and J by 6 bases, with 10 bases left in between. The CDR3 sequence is CASSLQTVAGELFF. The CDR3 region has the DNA TGTGCCAGCAGTTTACAGACAGTTGCCGGGGAGCTGTTTTTT.

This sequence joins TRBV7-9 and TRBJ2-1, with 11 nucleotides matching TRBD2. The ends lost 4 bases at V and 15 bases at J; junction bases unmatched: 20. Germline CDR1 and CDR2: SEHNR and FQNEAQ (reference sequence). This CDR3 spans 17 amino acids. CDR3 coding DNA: TGTGCCAGCAGCTCGCGGTCCGGGACTAGCGGTGTGAGTGGTCCGTTCTTC. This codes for CASSSRSGTSGVSGPFF.

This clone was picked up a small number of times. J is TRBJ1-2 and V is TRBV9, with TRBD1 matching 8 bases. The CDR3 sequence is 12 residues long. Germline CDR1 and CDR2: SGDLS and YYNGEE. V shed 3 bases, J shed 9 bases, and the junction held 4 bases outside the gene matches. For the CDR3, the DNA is TGTGCCAGCAGCGGGCGGACAGGGAGCTACACCTTC. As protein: CASSGRTGSYTF.

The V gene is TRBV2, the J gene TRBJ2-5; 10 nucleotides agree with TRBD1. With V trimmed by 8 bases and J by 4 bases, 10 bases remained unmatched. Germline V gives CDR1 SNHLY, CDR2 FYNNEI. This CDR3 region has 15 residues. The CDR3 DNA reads TGTGCCAGCGATCTCTTGGGGGACAGGGGAGAGACCCAGTACTTC. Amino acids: CASDLLGDRGETQYF.

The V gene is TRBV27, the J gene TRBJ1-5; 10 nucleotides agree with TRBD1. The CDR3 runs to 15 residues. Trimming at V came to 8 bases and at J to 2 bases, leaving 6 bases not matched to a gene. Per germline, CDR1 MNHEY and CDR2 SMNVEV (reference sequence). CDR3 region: CASGTGEGGNQPQHF. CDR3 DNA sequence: TGTGCCAGCGGGACAGGGGAGGGTGGCAATCAGCCCCAGCATTTT.

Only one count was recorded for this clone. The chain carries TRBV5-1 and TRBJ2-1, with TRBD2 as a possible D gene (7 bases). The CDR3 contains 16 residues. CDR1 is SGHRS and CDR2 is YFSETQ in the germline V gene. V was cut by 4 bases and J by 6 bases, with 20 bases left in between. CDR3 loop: CASSPAAGQFVNEQFF. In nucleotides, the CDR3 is TGCGCCAGCAGCCCGGCAGCGGGACAATTCGTCAATGAGCAGTTCTTC.

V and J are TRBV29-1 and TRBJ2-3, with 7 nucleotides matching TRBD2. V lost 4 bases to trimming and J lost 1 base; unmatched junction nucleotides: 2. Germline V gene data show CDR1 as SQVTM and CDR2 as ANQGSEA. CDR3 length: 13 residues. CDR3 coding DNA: TGCAGCGTTGTTGCGGGGGGCACAGATACGCAGTATTTT. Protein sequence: CSVVAGGTDTQYF.

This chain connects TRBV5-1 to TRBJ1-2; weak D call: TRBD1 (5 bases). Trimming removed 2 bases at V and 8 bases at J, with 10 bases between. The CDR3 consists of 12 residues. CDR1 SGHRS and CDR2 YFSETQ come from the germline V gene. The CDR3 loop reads CASSLPGRGYTF. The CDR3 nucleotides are TGCGCCAGCAGCTTACCAGGGCGCGGCTACACCTTC. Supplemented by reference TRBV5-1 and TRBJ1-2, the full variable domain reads KAGVTQTPRYLIKTRGQQVTLSCSPISGHRSVSWYQQTPGQGLQFLFEYFSETQRNKGNFPGRFSGRQFSNSRSEMNVSTLELGDSALYLCASSLPGRGYTFGSGTRLTVV.

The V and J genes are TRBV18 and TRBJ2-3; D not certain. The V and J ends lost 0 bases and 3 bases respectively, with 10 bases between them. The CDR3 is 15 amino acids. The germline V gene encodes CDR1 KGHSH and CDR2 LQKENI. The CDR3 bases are TGTGCCAGCTCACCACCATTGGGCCGTACAGATACGCAGTATTTT. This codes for CASSPPLGRTDTQYF.

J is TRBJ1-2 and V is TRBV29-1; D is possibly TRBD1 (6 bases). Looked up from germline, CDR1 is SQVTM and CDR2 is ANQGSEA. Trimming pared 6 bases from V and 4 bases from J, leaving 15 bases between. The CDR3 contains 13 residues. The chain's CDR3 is CSVDITGFYGYTF. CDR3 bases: TGCAGCGTCGACATAACAGGGTTCTATGGCTACACCTTC. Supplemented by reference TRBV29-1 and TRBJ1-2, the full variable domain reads SAVISQKPSRDICQRGTSLTIQCQVDSQVTMMFWYRQQPGQSLTLIATANQGSEATYESGFVIDKFPISRPNLTFSTLTVSNMSPEDSSIYLCSVDITGFYGYTFGSGTRLTVV.

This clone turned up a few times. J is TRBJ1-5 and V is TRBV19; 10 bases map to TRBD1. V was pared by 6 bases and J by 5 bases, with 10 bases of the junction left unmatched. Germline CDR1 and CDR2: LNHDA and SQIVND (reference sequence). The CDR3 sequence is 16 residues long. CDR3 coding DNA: TGTGCCAGTAGCCTCCGGGACAGGGGTACGCATCAGCCCCAGCATTTT. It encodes CASSLRDRGTHQPQHF.

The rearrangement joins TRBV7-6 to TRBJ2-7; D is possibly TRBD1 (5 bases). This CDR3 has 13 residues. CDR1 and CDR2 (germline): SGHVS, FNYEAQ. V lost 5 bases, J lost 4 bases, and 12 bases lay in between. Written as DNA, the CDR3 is TGTGCCAGCAGCCCCCGACAGAGGTACGAGCAGTACTTC. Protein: CASSPRQRYEQYF.

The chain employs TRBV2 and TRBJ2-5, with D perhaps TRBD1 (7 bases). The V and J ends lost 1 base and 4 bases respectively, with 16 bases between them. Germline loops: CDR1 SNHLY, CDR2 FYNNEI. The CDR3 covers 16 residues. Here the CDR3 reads CASSEGRGQLGETQYF. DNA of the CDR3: TGTGCCAGCAGTGAAGGGAGGGGGCAATTAGGAGAGACCCAGTACTTC. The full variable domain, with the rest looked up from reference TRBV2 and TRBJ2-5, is EPEVTQTPSHQVTQMGQEVILRCVPISNHLYFYWYRQILGQKVEFLVSFYNNEISEKSEIFDDQFSVERPDGSNFTLKIRSTKLEDSAMYFCASSEGRGQLGETQYFGPGTRLLVL.

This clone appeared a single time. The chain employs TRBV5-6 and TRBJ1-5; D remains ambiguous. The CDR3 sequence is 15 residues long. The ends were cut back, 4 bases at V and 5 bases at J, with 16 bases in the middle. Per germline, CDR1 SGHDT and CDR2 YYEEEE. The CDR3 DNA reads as TGTGCCAGCAGCGCCCTTACGTCGGGGTATCAGCCCCAGCATTTT. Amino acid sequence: CASSALTSGYQPQHF.

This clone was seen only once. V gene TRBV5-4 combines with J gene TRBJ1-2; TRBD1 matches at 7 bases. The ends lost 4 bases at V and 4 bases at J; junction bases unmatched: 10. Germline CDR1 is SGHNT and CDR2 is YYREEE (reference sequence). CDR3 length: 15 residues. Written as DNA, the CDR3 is TGTGCCAGCAGCATAGAGACAGGGTACAGCTATGGCTACACCTTC. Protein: CASSIETGYSYGYTF.

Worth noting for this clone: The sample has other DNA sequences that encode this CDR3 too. This CDR3 reads CAWSGGETQYF. CDR3 DNA sequence: TGTGCCTGGAGTGGAGGCGAGACCCAGTACTTC. V and J are TRBV30 and TRBJ2-5; D unclear. CDR3 length: 11 amino acids. V lost 1 base and J lost 5, with 5 bases in between. The germline gives CDR1 GTSNPN, CDR2 SVGIG (reference sequence).

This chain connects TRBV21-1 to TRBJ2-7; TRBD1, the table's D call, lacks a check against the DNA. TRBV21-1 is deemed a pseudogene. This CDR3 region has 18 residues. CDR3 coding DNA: TGTGCCAGCAGCAAAGCGCACAGGGGTCGCAGGACCTCCTACGAGCAGTACTTC. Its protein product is CASSKAHRGRRTSYEQYF.

CDR3 in DNA: TGCGCCAGCAGCTTGGGGCAGGGGACGGAAGGCTACACCTTC. Protein product: CASSLGQGTEGYTF. The chain joins TRBV5-1 to TRBJ1-2; D might be TRBD1 (6 bases). V was cut by 0 bases and J by 8 bases, with 14 bases left in between. Germline lookup yields CDR1 SGHRS and CDR2 YFSETQ. CDR3 length equals 14 residues. Drawing the rest from reference TRBV5-1 and TRBJ1-2, the complete variable domain is KAGVTQTPRYLIKTRGQQVTLSCSPISGHRSVSWYQQTPGQGLQFLFEYFSETQRNKGNFPGRFSGRQFSNSRSEMNVSTLELGDSALYLCASSLGQGTEGYTFGSGTRLTVV.

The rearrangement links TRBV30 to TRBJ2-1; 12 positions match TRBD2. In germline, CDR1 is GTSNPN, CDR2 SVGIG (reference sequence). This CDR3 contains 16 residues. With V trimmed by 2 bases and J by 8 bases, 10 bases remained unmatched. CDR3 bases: TGTGCCTGGAGTATCAAGACTAGCGGGAGTTTCCATGAGCAGTTCTTC. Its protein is CAWSIKTSGSFHEQFF.

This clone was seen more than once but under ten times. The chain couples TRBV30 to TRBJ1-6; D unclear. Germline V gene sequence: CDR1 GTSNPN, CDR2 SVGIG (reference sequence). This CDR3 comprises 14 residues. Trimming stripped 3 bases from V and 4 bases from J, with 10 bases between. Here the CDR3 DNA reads TGTGCCTGGAGCGGGAGCAGTTATAATTCACCCCTCCACTTT. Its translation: CAWSGSSYNSPLHF.

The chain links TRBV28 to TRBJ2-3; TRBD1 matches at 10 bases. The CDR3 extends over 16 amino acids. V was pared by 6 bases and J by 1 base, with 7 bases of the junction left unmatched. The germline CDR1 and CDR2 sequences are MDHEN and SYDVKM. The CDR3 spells CASRGQGFGGTDTQYF. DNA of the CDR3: TGTGCCAGCAGGGGACAGGGGTTCGGAGGCACAGATACGCAGTATTTT.

CDR3 in amino acids: CASSLGARWDRDTEAFF. The CDR3 nucleotides read TGTGCCAGCAGCTTAGGGGCCCGTTGGGACAGGGACACTGAAGCTTTCTTT. The rearrangement uses TRBV11-3 and TRBJ1-1; 9 nucleotides agree with TRBD1. Trimming removed 1 base from V and 3 bases from J; junction bases left unmatched: 9. CDR3 length: 17 amino acids. Germline values: CDR1 SGHNT, CDR2 YENEEA. Full variable domain (missing parts from reference TRBV11-3 and TRBJ1-1): EAGVVQSPRYKIIEKKQPVAFWCNPISGHNTLYWYLQNLGQGPELLIRYENEEAVDDSQLPKDRFSAERLKGVDSTLKIQPAELGDSAVYLCASSLGARWDRDTEAFFGQGTRLTVV.

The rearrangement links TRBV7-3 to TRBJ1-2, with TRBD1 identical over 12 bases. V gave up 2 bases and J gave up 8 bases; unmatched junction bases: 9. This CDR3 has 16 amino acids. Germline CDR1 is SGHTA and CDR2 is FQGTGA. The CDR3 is CASSLSAGTGGEGYTF. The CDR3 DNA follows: TGTGCCAGCAGCTTATCTGCAGGGACAGGGGGCGAAGGCTACACCTTC.

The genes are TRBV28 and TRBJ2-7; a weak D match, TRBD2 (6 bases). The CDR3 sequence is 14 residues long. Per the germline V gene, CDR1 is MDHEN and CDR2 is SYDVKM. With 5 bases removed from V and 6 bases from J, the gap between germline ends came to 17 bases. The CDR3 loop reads CASSPGGSIREQYF. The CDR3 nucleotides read TGTGCCAGCAGTCCCGGGGGTAGTATCCGCGAGCAGTACTTC.

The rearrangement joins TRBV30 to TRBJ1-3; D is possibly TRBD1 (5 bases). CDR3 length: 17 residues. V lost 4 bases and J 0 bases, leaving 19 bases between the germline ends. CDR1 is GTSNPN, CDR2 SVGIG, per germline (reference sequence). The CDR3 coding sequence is TGTGCCTGGACTGTACGTGGTAATGGGGCCTCTGGAAACACCATATATTTT. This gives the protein CAWTVRGNGASGNTIYF. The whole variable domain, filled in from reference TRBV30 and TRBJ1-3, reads SQTIHQWPATLVQPVGSPLSLECTVEGTSNPNLYWYRQAAGRGLQLLFYSVGIGQISSEVPQNLSASRPQDRQFILSSKKLLLSDSGFYLCAWTVRGNGASGNTIYFGEGSWLTVV.